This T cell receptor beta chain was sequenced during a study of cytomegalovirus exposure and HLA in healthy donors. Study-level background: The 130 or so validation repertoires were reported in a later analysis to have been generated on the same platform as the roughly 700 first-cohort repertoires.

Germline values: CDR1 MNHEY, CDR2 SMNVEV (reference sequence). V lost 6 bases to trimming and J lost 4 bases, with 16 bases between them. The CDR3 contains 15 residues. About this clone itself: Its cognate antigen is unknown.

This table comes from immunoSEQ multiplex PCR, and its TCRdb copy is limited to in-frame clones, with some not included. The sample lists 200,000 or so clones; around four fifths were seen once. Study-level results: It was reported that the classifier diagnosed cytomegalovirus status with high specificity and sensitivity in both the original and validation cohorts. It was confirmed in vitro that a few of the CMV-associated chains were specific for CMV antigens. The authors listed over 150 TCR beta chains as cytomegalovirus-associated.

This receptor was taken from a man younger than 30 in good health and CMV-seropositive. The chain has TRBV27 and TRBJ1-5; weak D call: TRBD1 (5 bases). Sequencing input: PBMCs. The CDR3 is CASSLSPPGNQPQHF. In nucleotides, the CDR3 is TGTGCCAGCAGCCTGTCCCCACCAGGGAATCAGCCCCAGCATTTT.